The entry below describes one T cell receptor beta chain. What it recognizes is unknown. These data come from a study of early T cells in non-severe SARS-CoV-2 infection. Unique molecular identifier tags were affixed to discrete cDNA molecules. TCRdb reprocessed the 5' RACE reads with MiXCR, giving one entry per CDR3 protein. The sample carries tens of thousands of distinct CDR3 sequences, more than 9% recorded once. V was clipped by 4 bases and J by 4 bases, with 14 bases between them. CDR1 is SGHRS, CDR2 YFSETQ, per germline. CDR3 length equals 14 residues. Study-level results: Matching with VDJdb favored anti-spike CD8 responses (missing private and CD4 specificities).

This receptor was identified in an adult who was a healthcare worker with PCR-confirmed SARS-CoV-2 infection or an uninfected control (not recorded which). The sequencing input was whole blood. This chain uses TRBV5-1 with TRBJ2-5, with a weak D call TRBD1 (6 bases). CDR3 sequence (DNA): TGCGCCAGCAGCCCCGGACAGAGTGCAGAGACCCAGTACTTC. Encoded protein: CASSPGQSAETQYF.